Included here is one T cell receptor beta chain sequence, with context. With only one base between it and a far larger clone, this is likely a read error. The germline V gene provides CDR1 SGHVS and CDR2 FQNEAQ. The V end loses 6 bases and the J end loses 6 bases, and a stretch of 18 bases separates them. The cysteine opens and the phenylalanine closes a CDR3 of 14 amino acids. Only the CDR3 DNA stays, 42 bases, in frame from base 1. These data are taken from a study of blood T cell repertoires in acute mononucleosis (dated by TCRdb to 2020 to 2021). Background on the whole study: Acute-phase samples, which represented the primary response, were collected within 2 weeks of symptom onset. In acute infection, YVL-BR-specific cells made up a mean of roughly 2.1% of blood CD8 T cells and GLC-BM-specific cells made up a mean of approximately 1.1%. The mean EBV load in blood was roughly 3.8 log10 genome copies per million B cells during acute infection, compared with 2.5 to 3 at convalescence.

What the time point label conveys for this sample: acute infectious mononucleosis, at clinical presentation within 2 weeks of symptom onset (visit 1). Over primary infection, the study followed CD8 T cell responses to two immunodominant EBV epitopes: BRLF1 109 (YVL-BR) and BMLF1 280 (GLC-BM). A positive serum heterophile antibody test and EBV viral capsid antigen-specific IgM indicated primary EBV infection. Magnetic positive selection (MACS) was first used to enrich total CD8 T cells from PBMCs. A FACSAria III was used to sort live CD3+ CD8+ tetramer+ cells to a purity above 85%. Cells were sorted with a PE-conjugated tetramer loaded with the BMLF1 280-288 peptide. Directly ex vivo after tetramer sorting, the TCR repertoires of EBV epitope-specific CD8 T cells were deep-sequenced at acute infection and at convalescence. The donors were three individuals between roughly 18 and 29 years old who had clinical acute infectious mononucleosis and laboratory evidence of primary EBV infection. Heparinized peripheral blood was collected once when donors presented clinically with mononucleosis symptoms and a second time roughly 6 months afterward. PBMCs were isolated by Ficoll-Paque density gradient centrifugation.

Broader findings and caveats from the paper: Because only a fraction of each donor's blood was analyzed, sampling error might partly account for the low clonotype overlap between the acute and convalescent samples. With just a few donors in the cohort, the group averages were based on very few individuals. Both chains appeared to be involved in GLC-BM selection, with public TCRbeta motifs on BV14-BJ2 and BV20-BJ1 together with a TCRalpha motif on AV5-AJ31. Only approximately 9.2% of unique acute clonotypes persisted into convalescence, yet these made up most of the response; new diverse de novo clonotypes seemingly replaced the rest.

For TCR profiling, total RNA from no fewer than 8,000 sorted tetramer+ CD8 T cells was reverse transcribed into cDNA. CDR3 regions were amplified by PCR with primers annealing to V and J regions, adding unique molecular identifiers to track templates. TCRalpha and TCRbeta chains were profiled using the immunoSEQ platform, including its sequencing and error-correction standards. Concerning the study's data processing: Clonal copy numbers were corrected for sequencing and PCR errors, and CDR3s were defined according to IMGT conventions. Analysis was restricted to productive rearrangements and performed with immunoSEQ Analyzer versions 2.0 and 3.0, while gene-pairing frequencies underwent further processing in Microsoft Excel. Circos plots were used to visualize V-J pairings, and MEME plus a custom motifSearch program were used to find CDR3 motifs. The probability of generation of TCR sequences was calculated using the OLGA algorithm. A clonotype seen at both visits was called persistent, a clonotype seen only at the acute visit was called nonpersistent, and a clonotype seen only at convalescence was called de novo. A public TCR was defined as an amino acid clonotype used by more than one donor. The table was pulled from immuneACCESS by TCRdb, which kept in-frame rearrangements only. Such tables lose some clones; where checked, under half of the loss comes from unresolved V genes, and the rest has no known cause. The D gene and trimming were derived from the DNA, and the V and J assignments and clone size from that table. Across this sample there are some 2,500 clones, with 55% to 80% seen only once. Of the sample, about 47% falls within the top ten clones.

The material sequenced was EBV GLC epitope tetramer+ CD8+ T cells sorted from PBMCs, taken during acute infectious mononucleosis. Interpreted using the paper, the cell subset or site label stands for: CD8 T cells binding tetramer with EBV BMLF1 280-288 peptide (GLC-BM). The TCR was taken from a woman aged 18 to 35 with infectious mononucleosis caused by EBV. In this chain, TRBV7-8 is recombined with TRBJ2-7; the D region is possibly TRBD1 or TRBD2, each matching across 5 bases. The CDR3 protein is CASSYAGTATEQYF. Here is the DNA: TGTGCCAGCAGTTACGCCGGGACGGCGACCGAGCAGTACTTC.